Each of the 7 T cell receptor beta chains below was sequenced from the same sample in a study of monozygotic twins with inflammatory bowel disease. TCRdb reprocessed the 5' RACE reads, keeping one entry per CDR3 protein, no DNA. This table holds 400,000 to 500,000 distinct CDR3 sequences. Sample: blood. The receptors here all came from a human donor with ulcerative colitis or Crohn's disease, or a healthy co-twin of an affected twin (not recorded which).

This sequence joins TRBV5-1 and TRBJ1-1; TCRdb proposes TRBD1, but this gene call is untestable without DNA. Looked up from germline, CDR1 is SGHRS and CDR2 is YFSETQ. There are 17 residues in the CDR3. This CDR3 is CASSLAGQGFGNTEAFF.

This chain joins TRBV6-7 and TRBJ1-5; TCRdb's D call, TRBD1, is unchecked because there is no DNA. TRBV6-7 is identified as an open reading frame with a role that is uncertain. CDR3 length: 16 residues. CDR3 amino acids: CASSYGGTGVLQPQHF.

The V gene is TRBV9, the J gene TRBJ2-3; as DNA is missing, the TRBD1 call by TCRdb cannot be tested. This CDR3 has 14 residues. Germline CDR1 SGDLS, CDR2 YYNGEE. The CDR3 sequence is CASSAGQSTDTQYF.

The chain uses TRBV21-1 and TRBJ1-3; TCRdb lists TRBD1, though no DNA is available to test this call. TRBV21-1 is termed a pseudogene. This CDR3 comprises 17 residues. CDR3 sequence: CASSPDGGTTRGNTIYF.

This sequence joins TRBV7-2 and TRBJ1-1; TCRdb outputs TRBD1, but without DNA this stays unchecked. Per germline, CDR1 SGHTA and CDR2 FQGNSA. The CDR3 extends over 14 amino acids. CDR3 loop: CASSLEFRGTEAFF.

The rearrangement links TRBV3-1 to TRBJ2-1. Germline V gene lookup returns CDR1 LGHDT and CDR2 YNNKEL (reference sequence). CDR3 length: 13 residues. CDR3 in amino acids: CASSERNENEQFF.

The chain uses TRBV6-5 and TRBJ1-5; TCRdb names TRBD1, which stays unverified in the absence of DNA. Per germline, CDR1 MNHEY and CDR2 SVGAGI. This CDR3 spans 18 amino acids. CDR3 protein: CASSYDNPGSISNQPQHF.